The source of this T cell receptor (beta chain) is a study of patients and donors after allogeneic stem cell transplantation. This clonotype turned up a few times. The CDR3 is made up of 16 amino acids. Germline CDR1 reads SGDLS; CDR2 reads YYNGEE. V gave up 0 bases and J gave up 4 bases; unmatched junction bases: 5. Each CDR3 protein is one row after TCRdb ran MiXCR on the RT-PCR reads. Of about a million distinct CDR3 sequences listed, 15% to 20% are singletons. Specimen: blood, either unsorted or a sorted T cell fraction (not recorded which). The V and J genes are TRBV9 and TRBJ1-5; 9 nucleotides agree with TRBD1. This clonotype originated in a human donor who was either an allogeneic HSCT recipient or a stem cell or donor lymphocyte infusion donor (not recorded which). It is not recorded whose cells these are; they may come from a transplant donor. Written as DNA, the CDR3 is TGTGCCAGCAGCGTAGCCACCGGACAGGGGAATCAGCCCCAGCATTTT. Residues: CASSVATGQGNQPQHF.